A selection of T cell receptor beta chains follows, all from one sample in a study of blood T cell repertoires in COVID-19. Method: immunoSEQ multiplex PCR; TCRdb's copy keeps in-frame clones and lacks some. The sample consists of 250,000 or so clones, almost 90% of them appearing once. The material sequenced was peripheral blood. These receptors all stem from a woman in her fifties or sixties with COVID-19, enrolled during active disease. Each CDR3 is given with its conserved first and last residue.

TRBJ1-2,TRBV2,CASRGTGVNGYTF
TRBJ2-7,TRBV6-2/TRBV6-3,CASSTDTYEQYF
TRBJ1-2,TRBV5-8,CASSPWGGPTYGYTF
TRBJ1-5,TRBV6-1,CASSERGGNQPQHF
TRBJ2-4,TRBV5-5,CASSYHWTDGIQYF
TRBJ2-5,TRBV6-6,CASSYGGSRYF
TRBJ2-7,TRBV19,CASSNTGAHEQYF
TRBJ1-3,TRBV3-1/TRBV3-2,CASSLRGNTIYF
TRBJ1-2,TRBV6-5,CASRPGTGLGYTF
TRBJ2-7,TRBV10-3,CAISELSAADYEQYF